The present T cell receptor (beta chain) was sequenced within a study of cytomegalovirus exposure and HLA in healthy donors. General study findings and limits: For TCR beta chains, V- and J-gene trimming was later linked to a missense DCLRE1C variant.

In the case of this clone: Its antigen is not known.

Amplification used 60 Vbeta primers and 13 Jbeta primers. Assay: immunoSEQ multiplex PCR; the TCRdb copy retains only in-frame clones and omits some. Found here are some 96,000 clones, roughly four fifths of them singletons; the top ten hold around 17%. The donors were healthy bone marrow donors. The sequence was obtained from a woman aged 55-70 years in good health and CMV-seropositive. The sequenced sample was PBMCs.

The CDR3 DNA sequence: TGTGCCAGCAGTGAAGATGGTGCAGCAACTAATGAAAAACTGTTTTTT. Protein sequence: CASSEDGAATNEKLFF. This chain joins TRBV2 and TRBJ1-4, with D unresolved. CDR3 length: 16 residues. In germline, CDR1 is SNHLY, CDR2 FYNNEI. V lost 1 base, J lost 0 bases, and 9 bases lay in between.